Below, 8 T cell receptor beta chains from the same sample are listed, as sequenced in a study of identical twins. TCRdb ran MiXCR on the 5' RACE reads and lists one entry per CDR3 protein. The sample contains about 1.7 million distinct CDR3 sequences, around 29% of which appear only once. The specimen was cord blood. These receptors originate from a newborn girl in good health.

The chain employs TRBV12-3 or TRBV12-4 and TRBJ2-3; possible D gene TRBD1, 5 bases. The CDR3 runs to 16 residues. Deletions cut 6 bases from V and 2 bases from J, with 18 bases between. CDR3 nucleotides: TGTGCCAGCAGCCTTGTGCAGGGCGCTATCACAGATACGCAGTATTTT. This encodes CASSLVQGAITDTQYF.

The CDR3 loop reads CASSFWDNGGQPQHF. In DNA, the CDR3 is TGTGCCAGCAGTTTTTGGGACAACGGGGGTCAGCCCCAGCATTTT. This chain joins TRBV28 and TRBJ1-5, with D possibly TRBD1 on 6 matching bases. Per the germline V gene, CDR1 is MDHEN and CDR2 is SYDVKM. The CDR3 has 15 residues. The germline V and J ends were trimmed by 3 bases and 6 bases, with 15 bases remaining between them.

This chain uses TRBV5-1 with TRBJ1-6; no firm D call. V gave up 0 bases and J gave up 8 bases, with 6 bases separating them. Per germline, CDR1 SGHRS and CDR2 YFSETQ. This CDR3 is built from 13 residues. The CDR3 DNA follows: TGCGCCAGCAGCTTGGGGACTCATTCACCCCTCCACTTT. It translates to CASSLGTHSPLHF.

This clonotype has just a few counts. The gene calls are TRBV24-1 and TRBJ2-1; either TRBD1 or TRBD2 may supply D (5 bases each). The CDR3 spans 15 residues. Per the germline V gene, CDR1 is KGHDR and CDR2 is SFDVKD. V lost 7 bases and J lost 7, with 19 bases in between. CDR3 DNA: TGTGCCACCAGCCCCCCCGGGACCCTATCAAATGAGCAGTTCTTC. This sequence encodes CATSPPGTLSNEQFF.

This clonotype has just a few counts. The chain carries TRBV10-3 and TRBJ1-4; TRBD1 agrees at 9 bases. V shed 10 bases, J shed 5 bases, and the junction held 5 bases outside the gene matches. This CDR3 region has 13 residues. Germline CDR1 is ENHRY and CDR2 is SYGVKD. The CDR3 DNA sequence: TGTGCCACTCGGGGGACAGGGAATGAAAAACTGTTTTTT. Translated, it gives CATRGTGNEKLFF.

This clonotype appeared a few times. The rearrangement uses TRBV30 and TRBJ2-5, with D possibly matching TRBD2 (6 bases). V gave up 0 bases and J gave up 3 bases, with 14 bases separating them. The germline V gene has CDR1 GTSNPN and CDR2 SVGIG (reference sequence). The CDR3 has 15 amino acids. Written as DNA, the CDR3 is TGTGCCTGGAGTGTTTATGGCGGGGAAAAAGAGACCCAGTACTTC. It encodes CAWSVYGGEKETQYF.

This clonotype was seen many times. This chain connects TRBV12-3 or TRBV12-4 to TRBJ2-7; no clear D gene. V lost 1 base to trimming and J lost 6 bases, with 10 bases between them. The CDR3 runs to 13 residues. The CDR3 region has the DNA TGTGCCAGCAGTTTAGATACCCTAGTCGAGCAGTACTTC. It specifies CASSLDTLVEQYF.

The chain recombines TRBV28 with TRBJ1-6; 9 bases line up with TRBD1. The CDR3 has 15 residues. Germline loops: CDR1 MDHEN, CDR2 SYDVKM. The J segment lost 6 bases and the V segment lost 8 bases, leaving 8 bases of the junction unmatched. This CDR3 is CASWTGTGRNSPLHF. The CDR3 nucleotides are TGTGCCAGCTGGACCGGGACAGGGCGTAATTCACCCCTCCACTTT.